This T cell receptor beta chain was retrieved from a study of CD8+ T cells in alopecia areata. This clone was seen only a few times. Antigen specificity is unknown. The germline V gene encodes CDR1 SQVTM and CDR2 ANQGSEA. The CDR3 runs 15 residues. The V segment lost 6 bases and the J segment 2 bases; nucleotides outside the gene matches: 8. The treatment is: oral pan-JAK inhibitor, 5-10 mg twice daily. Study-wide results and limits: Clonality exceeded that of normal scalp in lesional scalp, most notably in alopecia totalis/universalis. Scalp clonality and expanded CD8+ clones among the top 100 showed significant decreases with tofacitinib.

Extraction of RNA preceded its reverse transcription into cDNA, which served as the sequencing template. Profiling relied on immunoSEQ multiplex PCR, and the TCRdb table lists in-frame clones only, not all of them. The table has 150,000 to 200,000 clones, over 45% seen once. The gene calls are TRBV29-1 and TRBJ2-4, with TRBD2 matching 9 bases. The sequence was collected from a human donor with alopecia areata. The source was CD4+ T cells sorted from blood, collected at week 24, from a patient treated with tofacitinib. CDR3 sequence reads: CSVGGGAATKNIQYF. CDR3 bases: TGCAGCGTGGGCGGGGGGGCCGCGACCAAAAACATTCAGTACTTC.